This entry lists 5 T cell receptor beta chains sequenced from one sample in a study of T cell responses to AZD1222 COVID-19 vaccine. The data were produced by immunoSEQ multiplex PCR, yet TCRdb's version contains in-frame clones alone and is incomplete. The sample holds approximately 76,000 clones, around four fifths seen once. Source: peripheral blood, taken on day 0 of AZD1222 vaccination. These receptors were taken from an adult in good health.

This chain connects TRBV5-1 to TRBJ2-1, with no clear D. With 0 bases removed from V and 0 bases from J, the gap between germline ends came to 7 bases. CDR1 is SGHRS, CDR2 YFSETQ, per germline. The CDR3 is made up of 15 amino acids. The CDR3 DNA reads TGCGCCAGCAGCTTGGGTTCAAGCTCCTACAATGAGCAGTTCTTC. This gives the protein CASSLGSSSYNEQFF.

This clone appeared once. The chain uses TRBV30 and TRBJ1-5; D is unresolved. Germline V CDR1 and CDR2: GTSNPN, SVGIG (reference sequence). The CDR3 consists of 13 residues. V lost 3 bases to trimming and J lost 7 bases, with 13 bases between them. CDR3: CAWSLERRQPQHF. DNA of the CDR3: TGTGCCTGGAGCCTGGAGCGCAGGCAGCCCCAGCATTTT.

This chain joins TRBV9 and TRBJ2-5; D not certain. Trimming cost V 4 bases and J 1 base, with 17 bases left between them. Germline-derived CDR1 and CDR2 are SGDLS and YYNGEE. The CDR3 loop spans 16 amino acids. The DNA of the CDR3 is TGTGCCAGCAGCTCGACCGGGTCGCTTACCCAAGAGACCCAGTACTTC. This sequence encodes CASSSTGSLTQETQYF.

This chain joins TRBV10-3 and TRBJ1-5, with no clear D. Germline CDR1 ENHRY, CDR2 SYGVKD. The CDR3 runs to 15 residues. V lost 2 bases to trimming and J lost 1 base, with 9 bases between them. For the CDR3, the DNA is TGTGCCATCAGTGAGGGTCTGGAGAGCAATCAGCCCCAGCATTTT. It translates to CAISEGLESNQPQHF.

The CDR3 DNA reads as TGTGCCAGCAGCGTGGCTAGTCCGGCGTACAATGAGCAGTTCTTC. The encoded protein is CASSVASPAYNEQFF. The chain couples TRBV9 to TRBJ2-1, with unresolved D. Trimming removed 2 bases from V and 4 bases from J, with 13 bases in between. Per germline, CDR1 SGDLS and CDR2 YYNGEE. CDR3 length: 15 amino acids.